Following are 5 T cell receptor beta chains from one sample sequenced in a study of T cell responses to AZD1222 COVID-19 vaccine. Only in-frame clones appear in the TCRdb table, and some are missing; sequencing was by immunoSEQ multiplex PCR. The data hold 150,000 to 200,000 clones, with over 90% observed a single time. The starting material was peripheral blood, obtained on day 0 of AZD1222 vaccination. The receptors originated from an adult in good health.

The V and J genes are TRBV6-1 and TRBJ1-3, with D possibly being TRBD1 (6 bases). The CDR3 sequence is 15 residues long. Per the germline V gene, CDR1 is MNHNS and CDR2 is SASEGT. Trimming took 1 base from V and 0 from J, leaving 7 bases between them. CDR3 amino acids: CASSEGGHSGNTIYF. DNA of the CDR3: TGTGCCAGCAGTGAAGGGGGACACTCTGGAAACACCATATATTTT.

The chain has TRBV6-6 and TRBJ2-5; D unclear. The CDR3 extends over 14 amino acids. Germline CDR1 MNHNY, CDR2 SVGAGI (reference sequence). The V gene lost 0 bases and the J gene lost 4 bases, with 9 bases spanning the gap. The CDR3 DNA reads as TGTGCCAGCAGTTACTCGGGTAGTCCAGAGACCCAGTACTTC. This sequence encodes CASSYSGSPETQYF.

The table lists this clone with a few counts. V and J are TRBV7-9 and TRBJ2-7; tentatively, D is TRBD1 (5 bases). The CDR3 length is 13 residues. V was shortened by 5 bases and J by 3 bases, with 11 bases between the two germline ends. CDR1 is SEHNR and CDR2 is FQNEAQ in the germline V gene (reference sequence). CDR3 nucleotide sequence: TGTGCCAGCAGCCCAATCGACAGCTACGAGCAGTACTTC. This codes for CASSPIDSYEQYF.

This clone occurred once. The J gene is TRBJ2-7, the V gene TRBV18, with D perhaps matching TRBD2 (7 bases). The CDR3 extends over 13 amino acids. Trimming took 3 bases from V and 7 from J, leaving 13 bases between them. CDR1 is KGHSH, CDR2 LQKENI, per germline. CDR3 loop: CASSPAGAREQYF. CDR3 coding DNA: TGTGCCAGCTCACCGGCGGGGGCAAGGGAGCAGTACTTC.

This chain connects TRBV18 to TRBJ2-7; 8 nucleotides line up with TRBD1. Unmatched junction bases numbered 3, after V lost 3 bases and J lost 2 bases. Germline-derived CDR1 and CDR2 are KGHSH and LQKENI. The CDR3 is made up of 14 amino acids. CDR3 protein: CASSPGQETYEQYF. CDR3 bases: TGTGCCAGCTCACCGGGACAGGAAACCTACGAGCAGTACTTC.